The clone carrying this T cell receptor (beta chain) has only a few counts. This sample was included in a study of blood T cells in healthy people across ages. A sample-barcoded 5' primer and a J-beta primer mix were used in a second PCR of about 7 to 12 cycles. With 12 random nucleotides, a template-switch adaptor tagged each individual cDNA molecule. TCRdb reprocessed the 5' RACE reads with MiXCR, giving one entry per CDR3 protein. The sample has around 700,000 distinct CDR3 sequences; 25% are singletons. From germline, CDR1 is SEHNR and CDR2 FQNEAQ (reference sequence). The CDR3 extends over 19 amino acids. V was pared by 4 bases and J by 5 bases, with 30 bases between. The sample also formed part of further work on T cells of mothers and their children.

Sequences were obtained from blood. This sequence originates from a boy aged 5-17 years in good health. This chain uses TRBV7-9 with TRBJ2-7; perhaps TRBD1 as D (7 bases). CDR3 region: CASSSPIREWDSATHEQYF. The CDR3, as DNA: TGTGCCAGCAGCTCACCGATCCGGGAGTGGGACAGCGCGACCCACGAGCAGTACTTC.